Shown below are 23 T cell receptor beta chains from a single sample sequenced in a study of blood T cell repertoires in COVID-19. Sequencing was performed with immunoSEQ multiplex PCR; in TCRdb, only in-frame clones are kept and a portion is missing. This table has 140,000 to 150,000 clones, 84% appearing once. The sample comprised peripheral blood. The receptors were sampled from a human donor in a cohort sampled during active COVID-19.

The V and J genes are TRBV28 and TRBJ2-3, with 12 bases identical to TRBD1. CDR3 size: 16 residues. V trimming: 7 bases; J trimming: 4 bases; junction bases outside the gene matches: 9. Germline V gene lookup returns CDR1 MDHEN and CDR2 SYDVKM. The CDR3 reads CASTLAGTGGADTQYF. The CDR3 DNA sequence: TGTGCCAGCACCCTCGCCGGGACAGGGGGCGCAGATACGCAGTATTTT. Drawing the rest from reference TRBV28 and TRBJ2-3, the complete variable domain is DVKVTQSSRYLVKRTGEKVFLECVQDMDHENMFWYRQDPGLGLRLIYFSYDVKMKEKGDIPEGYSVSREKKERFSLILESASTNQTSMYLCASTLAGTGGADTQYFGPGTRLTVL.

The chain joins TRBV7-9 to TRBJ2-5; D unclear. Germline V gives CDR1 SEHNR, CDR2 FQNEAQ (reference sequence). This CDR3 region has 13 residues. V was cut by 5 bases and J by 1 base, with 8 bases left in between. CDR3 protein: CASSPTAQETQYF. CDR3 sequence (DNA): TGTGCCAGCAGCCCTACCGCCCAAGAGACCCAGTACTTC.

This clone was counted a single time. The chain uses TRBV19 and TRBJ1-3; 9 bases are a match to TRBD1. The CDR3 sequence is 15 residues long. V was pared by 5 bases and J by 4 bases, with 6 bases of the junction left unmatched. CDR1 LNHDA and CDR2 SQIVND come from the germline V gene (reference sequence). The DNA for the CDR3 is TGTGCCAGTAGTCCAAGGACAGGGGTCGGAAACACCATATATTTT. It is translated as CASSPRTGVGNTIYF.

This clone was seen just once. The chain has TRBV10-2 and TRBJ1-1, with D unclear. Germline CDR1 and CDR2: WSHSY and SAAADI. Trimming left V 7 bases short and J 4 bases short, with 10 bases between. The CDR3 is 12 residues long. As DNA, the CDR3 is TGCGCCAGCACTCGGGAGCGCACTGAAGCTTTCTTT. Translated, it gives CASTRERTEAFF.

The genes are TRBV29-1 and TRBJ2-7; TRBD1 agrees at 7 bases. The CDR3 loop spans 13 amino acids. From germline, CDR1 is SQVTM and CDR2 ANQGSEA. The ends lost 7 bases at V and 0 bases at J; junction bases unmatched: 6. CDR3 DNA: TGCAGCGGCCGGGACAGACGCTCCTACGAGCAGTACTTC. Translated: CSGRDRRSYEQYF.

The chain recombines TRBV2 with TRBJ2-7; TRBD2 matches at 7 bases. The V segment lost 7 bases and the J segment 0 bases; nucleotides outside the gene matches: 3. Per the germline V gene, CDR1 is SNHLY and CDR2 is FYNNEI. This CDR3 is built from 13 residues. CDR3 in amino acids: CASMGGSSYEQYF. The CDR3 DNA follows: TGTGCCAGCATGGGAGGGAGCTCCTACGAGCAGTACTTC.

This chain uses TRBV5-1 with TRBJ2-1; D perhaps matches TRBD1 (5 bases). This CDR3 has 15 residues. Trimming shortened V by 0 bases and J by 6 bases, and 13 bases separated the two germline ends. Per the germline V gene, CDR1 is SGHRS and CDR2 is YFSETQ. CDR3 in amino acids: CASSLEGPVGNEQFF. The DNA of the CDR3 is TGCGCCAGCAGCTTGGAGGGGCCGGTGGGCAATGAGCAGTTCTTC.

The genes are TRBV5-4 and TRBJ2-1, with D tentatively TRBD2 (5 bases). Deletions cut 2 bases from V and 8 bases from J, with 17 bases between. The CDR3 spans 15 residues. CDR1 is SGHNT and CDR2 is YYREEE in the germline V gene (reference sequence). The CDR3 DNA reads as TGTGCCAGCAGCTTTGGACTGCTTGAGGACGATGAGCAGTTCTTC. Translation gives CASSFGLLEDDEQFF.

This clone was counted many times. The V gene is TRBV6-4, the J gene TRBJ1-6; 9 bases line up with TRBD1. CDR1 is MRHNA and CDR2 is SNTAGT in the germline V gene. The CDR3 consists of 15 residues. Trimming cost V 0 bases and J 7 bases; bases outside gene matches: 1. The CDR3 bases are TGTGCCAGCAGTGACTCGACAGGGGGAAATTCACCCCTCCACTTT. This encodes CASSDSTGGNSPLHF.

This clone has a handful of counts. CDR3 amino acids: CASSPTENTEAFF. CDR3 bases: TGTGCCAGCAGCCCGACAGAGAACACTGAAGCTTTCTTT. The chain recombines TRBV3-1 (or the pseudogene TRBV3-2) with TRBJ1-1; D perhaps matches TRBD1 (5 bases). The V and J ends lost 4 bases and 1 base respectively, with 7 bases between them. The germline gives CDR1 LGHDT, CDR2 YNNKEL (reference sequence). This CDR3 contains 13 residues.

The rearrangement joins TRBV11-2 to TRBJ2-1; 11 bases fit TRBD2. In germline, CDR1 is SGHAT, CDR2 FQNNGV. J gave up 8 bases and V 5 bases, and 8 bases lay outside the gene matches. The CDR3 contains 15 residues. For the CDR3, the DNA is TGTGCCAGCAGCCCCCGGACTAGCGGGCTCGATGAGCAGTTCTTC. Amino acid sequence: CASSPRTSGLDEQFF.

The chain couples TRBV5-1 to TRBJ2-1, with TRBD1 identical over 7 bases. The CDR3 runs 15 residues. The germline V gene has CDR1 SGHRS and CDR2 YFSETQ. Germline trimming cut 0 bases from V and 5 bases from J; bases unmatched to any gene: 5. The CDR3 bases are TGCGCCAGCAGCTTGGTCGGACAGGTGAACAATGAGCAGTTCTTC. Its protein is CASSLVGQVNNEQFF.

The chain recombines TRBV9 with TRBJ1-5; D gene unclear. The CDR3 is 14 residues long. Germline lookup yields CDR1 SGDLS and CDR2 YYNGEE. V was trimmed by 7 bases and J by 7 bases, leaving 18 bases between them. Here the CDR3 DNA reads TGTGCCAGCGGTCCGGGAACCGGCGCCCAGCCCCAGCATTTT. It translates to CASGPGTGAQPQHF. The full variable domain, with the rest looked up from reference TRBV9 and TRBJ1-5, is DSGVTQTPKHLITATGQRVTLRCSPRSGDLSVYWYQQSLDQGLQFLIQYYNGEERAKGNILERFSAQQFPDLHSELNLSSLELGDSALYFCASGPGTGAQPQHFGDGTRLSIL.

The chain recombines TRBV27 with TRBJ1-6; D gene uncertain. CDR1 is MNHEY, CDR2 SMNVEV, per germline (reference sequence). Trimming took 2 bases from V and 8 from J, leaving 13 bases between them. The CDR3 has 15 amino acids. This chain's CDR3 is CASSLQAGGDSPLHF. For the CDR3, the DNA is TGTGCCAGCAGTTTACAGGCCGGCGGGGATTCACCCCTCCACTTT.

This chain connects TRBV3-1 (or the pseudogene TRBV3-2) to TRBJ1-1; D call uncertain. From germline, CDR1 is LGHDT and CDR2 YNNKEL (reference sequence). The length of the CDR3 is 16 residues. Deletions cut 0 bases from V and 0 bases from J, with 11 bases between. The CDR3 nucleotides read TGTGCCAGCAGCCAAGATGGGAGACTCTTGAACACTGAAGCTTTCTTT. Translation: CASSQDGRLLNTEAFF.

The chain links TRBV5-1 to TRBJ2-1; a weak D match, TRBD2 (6 bases). The CDR3 extends over 17 amino acids. Per germline, CDR1 SGHRS and CDR2 YFSETQ. V was trimmed by 3 bases and J by 0 bases, leaving 16 bases between them. The CDR3 is CASSSGAGSSSYNEQFF. The CDR3 nucleotides read TGCGCCAGCAGCTCTGGCGCGGGATCTAGCTCCTACAATGAGCAGTTCTTC.

This clone has a single count. The J gene is TRBJ2-1, the V gene TRBV7-9; 7 bases match TRBD2. CDR1 is SEHNR, CDR2 FQNEAQ, per germline (reference sequence). The CDR3 is made up of 17 amino acids. J lost 3 bases, V lost 0 bases, and 8 bases had no gene match. The CDR3 DNA is TGTGCCAGCAGCTTAGCGCCTAGCGGAGACTTCTACAATGAGCAGTTCTTC. It codes for CASSLAPSGDFYNEQFF.

The chain joins TRBV19 to TRBJ1-4; D gene ambiguous. The ends were cut back, 3 bases at V and 8 bases at J, with 10 bases in the middle. This CDR3 is built from 13 residues. CDR1 and CDR2 (germline): LNHDA, SQIVND (reference sequence). Written as DNA, the CDR3 is TGTGCCAGTAGTATGACGGGTGGGGAAAAACTGTTTTTT. The encoded protein is CASSMTGGEKLFF.

This clone was recorded once. The CDR3 bases are TGTGCCAGCCGCCGGGCAGGGGAAGAGACCCAGTACTTC. It is translated as CASRRAGEETQYF. The chain is built from TRBV7-6 and TRBJ2-5; D might be TRBD1 (6 bases). This CDR3 has 13 amino acids. The germline gives CDR1 SGHVS, CDR2 FNYEAQ. Trimming pared 8 bases from V and 3 bases from J, leaving 13 bases between. Full variable domain (remainder filled in from reference TRBV7-6 and TRBJ2-5): GAGVSQSPRYKVTKRGQDVALRCDPISGHVSLYWYRQALGQGPEFLTYFNYEAQQDKSGLPNDRFSAERPEGSISTLTIQRTEQRDSAMYRCASRRAGEETQYFGPGTRLLVL.

V and J are TRBV27 and TRBJ1-5, with D perhaps TRBD1 (6 bases). Trimming took off 6 bases at V and 0 bases at J, with 18 bases between the two ends. CDR3 size: 17 residues. CDR1 is MNHEY and CDR2 is SMNVEV in the germline V gene (reference sequence). The CDR3 bases are TGTGCCAGCAGCTCCCGGGACACCCTTTATAGCAATCAGCCCCAGCATTTT. Amino acid sequence: CASSSRDTLYSNQPQHF.

The genes are TRBV2 and TRBJ1-3; D might be TRBD1 (6 bases). Trimming took 7 bases from V and 0 from J, leaving 16 bases between them. The CDR3 runs to 16 residues. CDR1 and CDR2 from the germline V gene are SNHLY and FYNNEI. The CDR3 nucleotides read TGTGCCAGCACCCCGGCCGGACAGAGCTCTGGAAACACCATATATTTT. This gives the protein CASTPAGQSSGNTIYF.

This chain joins TRBV5-1 and TRBJ2-7; 8 nucleotides line up with TRBD1. J was trimmed by 2 bases and V by 4 bases; bases with no gene match: 5. CDR1 is SGHRS, CDR2 YFSETQ, per germline. The CDR3 is made up of 14 amino acids. In DNA, the CDR3 is TGCGCCAGCAGCCCCCGGGACAGGACCTACGAGCAGTACTTC. Translating gives CASSPRDRTYEQYF.

The V gene is TRBV15, the J gene TRBJ1-2; 7 nucleotides agree with TRBD1. Germline V gene data show CDR1 as LNHNV and CDR2 as YYDKDF (reference sequence). V lost 3 bases, J lost 6 bases, and 10 bases stayed unmatched. The CDR3 has 15 residues. CDR3 bases: TGTGCCACCAGCAGCGGTGGACAGGCGAGAGATGGCTACACCTTC. This sequence encodes CATSSGGQARDGYTF.